This T cell receptor beta chain was profiled in a study of T cell responses to AZD1222 COVID-19 vaccine (dated by TCRdb to the early 2020s). Looking at the study overall: AZD1222 recipients with second doses at about 4 weeks or about 12 weeks were pooled, because spike-specific TCR depth and breadth did not differ between schedules. TCR sequencing was performed for roughly 250 trial participants, of whom 207 were given two doses of AZD1222 and around 25 were given two doses of MenACWY control vaccine. Trial participants were enrolled into age subgroups of 18-55, 56-69 and 70-plus years, which contained about 150, 28 and 57 TCR-sequenced participants, respectively. On the study overall, not on this receptor specifically: Most participants were white British and females outnumbered males, and the authors suggested that clonal diversity may have been underestimated. Only six AZD1222 recipients were SARS-CoV-2 seropositive at baseline, limiting conclusions about previously exposed vaccinees. Spike-specific TCR breadth and depth rose significantly after two AZD1222 doses compared with day 0 and with MenACWY recipients. Reportedly, close to half of the unique spike-specific TCRs recognized epitopes lying outside the regions that are mutated in the B.1.351 and B.1.1.7 variants. Because no day 14 peak-response samples were available, the repertoires could be characterized only after the peak T cell response. CD4 TCRs associated with the vaccine covered the entire spike protein, and the dominant responses were in regions 160-218 and 743-854. In the small 56-69-year group, the increase in depth fell short of significance, most likely because of low power.

The CDR3 regions of human TCRbeta chains were subjected to immunosequencing. The study's own analysis went as follows. Repertoire TCRs were checked for matches against a reference library of SARS-CoV-2-specific TCRs that had been generated using the MIRA antigen-specificity platform. Breadth meant the fraction of unique TCRs that were SARS-CoV-2-associated, whereas depth meant the fraction of total T cells that were SARS-CoV-2-associated. Using the MIRA data, each spike-specific TCR was mapped to the spike region that the TCR reacts to and placed in a CD4 or CD8 class. Log10-transformed breadth and depth values were compared by one-way ANOVA with Sidak's multiple comparisons tests. TCRdb stores this immuneACCESS table with in-frame sequences only. Part of the clones is absent; in the studies checked, under half of the shortfall reflects unresolved V genes, and no reason is known for the rest. V and J calls and clone size are given by that table; D and trimming were obtained from the DNA. This sample has about 130,000 clones in its table, and about 86% of those were observed once. Roughly an eighth of the sample is taken by the ten largest.

Explained via the paper, the time point label denotes: baseline before first vaccination. Samples from vaccinated people were obtained from the UK trials COV001 and COV002, which included a single-blind randomized controlled phase 2/3 trial of AZD1222 (ChAdOx1 nCoV-19) in healthy adults. Trial participant PBMC samples were collected at day 0 and day 28 after the second dose for TCRbeta chain sequencing. The CDR3 starts with the cysteine, ends with the phenylalanine, and has 15 residues. Here the CDR3 DNA is all that survives: 45 bases in frame from base 1. The germline V gene sets CDR1 to SGDLS and CDR2 to YYNGEE. V is reduced by 4 bases and J by 0 bases, leaving a spacing of 14 bases between them. On this clone: Its antigen is unknown. No base-level quality is on record; no much larger clone is a single base apart.

This sequence originates from an adult in good health. The rearrangement joined TRBV9 to TRBJ2-7, with the D gene uncertain. Source: peripheral blood, taken on day 0 of AZD1222 vaccination. The CDR3 loop reads CASSPGRRGSYEQYF. The base sequence is TGTGCCAGCAGCCCCGGACGACGCGGCTCCTACGAGCAGTACTTC. The variable domain in full, with residues beyond the CDR3 obtained from the reference TRBV9 and TRBJ2-7 genes, is DSGVTQTPKHLITATGQRVTLRCSPRSGDLSVYWYQQSLDQGLQFLIQYYNGEERAKGNILERFSAQQFPDLHSELNLSSLELGDSALYFCASSPGRRGSYEQYFGPGTRLTVT.